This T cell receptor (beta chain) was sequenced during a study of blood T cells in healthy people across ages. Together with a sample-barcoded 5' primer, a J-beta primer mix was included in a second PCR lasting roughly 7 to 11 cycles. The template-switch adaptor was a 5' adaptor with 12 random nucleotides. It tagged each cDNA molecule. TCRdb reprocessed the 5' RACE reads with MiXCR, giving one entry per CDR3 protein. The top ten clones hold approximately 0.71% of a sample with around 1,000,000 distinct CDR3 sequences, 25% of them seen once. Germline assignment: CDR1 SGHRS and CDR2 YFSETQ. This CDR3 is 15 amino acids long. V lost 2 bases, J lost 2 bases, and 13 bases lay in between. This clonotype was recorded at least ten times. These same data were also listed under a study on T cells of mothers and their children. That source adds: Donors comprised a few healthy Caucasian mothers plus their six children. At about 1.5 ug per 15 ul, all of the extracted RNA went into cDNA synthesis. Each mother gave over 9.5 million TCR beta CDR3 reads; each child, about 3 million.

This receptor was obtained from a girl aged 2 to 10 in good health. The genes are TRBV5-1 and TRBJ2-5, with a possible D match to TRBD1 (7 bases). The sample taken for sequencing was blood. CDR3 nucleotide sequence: TGCGCCAGCAGCTTATACAGGGGAGGTCAAGAGACCCAGTACTTC. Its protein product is CASSLYRGGQETQYF.